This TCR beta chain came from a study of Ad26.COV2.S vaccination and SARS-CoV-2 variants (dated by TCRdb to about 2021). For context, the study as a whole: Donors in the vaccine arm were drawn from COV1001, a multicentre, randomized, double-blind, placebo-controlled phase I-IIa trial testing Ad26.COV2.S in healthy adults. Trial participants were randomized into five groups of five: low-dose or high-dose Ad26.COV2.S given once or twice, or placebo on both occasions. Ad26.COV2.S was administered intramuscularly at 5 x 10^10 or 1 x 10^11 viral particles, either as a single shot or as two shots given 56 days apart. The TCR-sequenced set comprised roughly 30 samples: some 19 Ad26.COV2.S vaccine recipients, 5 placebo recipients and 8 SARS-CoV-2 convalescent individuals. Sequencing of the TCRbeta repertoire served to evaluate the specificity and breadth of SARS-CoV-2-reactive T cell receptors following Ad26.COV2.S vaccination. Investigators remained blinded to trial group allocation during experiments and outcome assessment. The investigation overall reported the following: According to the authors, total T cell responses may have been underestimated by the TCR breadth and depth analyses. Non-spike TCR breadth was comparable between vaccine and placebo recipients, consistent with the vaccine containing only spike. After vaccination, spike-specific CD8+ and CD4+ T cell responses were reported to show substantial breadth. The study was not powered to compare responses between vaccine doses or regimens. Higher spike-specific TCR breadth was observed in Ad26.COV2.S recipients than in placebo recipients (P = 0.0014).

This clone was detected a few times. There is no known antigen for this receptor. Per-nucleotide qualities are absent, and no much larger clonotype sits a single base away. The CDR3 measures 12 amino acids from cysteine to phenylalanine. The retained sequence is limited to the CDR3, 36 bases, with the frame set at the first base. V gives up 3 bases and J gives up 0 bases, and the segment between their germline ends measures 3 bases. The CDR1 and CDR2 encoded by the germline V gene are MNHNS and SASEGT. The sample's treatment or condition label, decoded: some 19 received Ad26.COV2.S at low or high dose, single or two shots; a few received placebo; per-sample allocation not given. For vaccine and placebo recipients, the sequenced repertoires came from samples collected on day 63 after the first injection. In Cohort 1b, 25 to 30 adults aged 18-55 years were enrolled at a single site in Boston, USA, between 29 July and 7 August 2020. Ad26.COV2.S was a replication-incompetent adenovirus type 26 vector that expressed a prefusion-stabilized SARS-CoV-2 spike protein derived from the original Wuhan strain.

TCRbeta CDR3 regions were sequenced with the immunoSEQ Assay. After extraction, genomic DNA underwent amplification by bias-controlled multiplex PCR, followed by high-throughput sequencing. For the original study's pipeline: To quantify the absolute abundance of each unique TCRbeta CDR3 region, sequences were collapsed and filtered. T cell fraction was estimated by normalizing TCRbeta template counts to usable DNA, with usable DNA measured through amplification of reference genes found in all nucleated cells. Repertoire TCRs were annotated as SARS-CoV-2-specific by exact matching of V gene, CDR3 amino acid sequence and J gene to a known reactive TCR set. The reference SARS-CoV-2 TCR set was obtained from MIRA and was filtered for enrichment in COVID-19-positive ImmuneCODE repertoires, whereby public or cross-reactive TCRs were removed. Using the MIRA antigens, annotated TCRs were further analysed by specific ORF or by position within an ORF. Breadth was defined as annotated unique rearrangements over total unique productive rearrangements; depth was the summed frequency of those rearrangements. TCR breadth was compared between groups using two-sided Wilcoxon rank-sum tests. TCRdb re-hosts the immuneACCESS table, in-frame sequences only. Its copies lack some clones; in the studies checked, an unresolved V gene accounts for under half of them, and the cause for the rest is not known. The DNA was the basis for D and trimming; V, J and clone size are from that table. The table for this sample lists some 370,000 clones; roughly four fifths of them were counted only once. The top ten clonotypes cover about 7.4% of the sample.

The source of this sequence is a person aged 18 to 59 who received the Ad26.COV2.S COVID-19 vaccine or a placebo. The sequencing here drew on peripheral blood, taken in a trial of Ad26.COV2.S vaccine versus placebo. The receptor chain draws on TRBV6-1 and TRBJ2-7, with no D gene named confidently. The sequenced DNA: TGTGCCAGCAGTGACAACTCCTACGAGCAGTACTTC. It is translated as CASSDNSYEQYF.